This T cell receptor (beta chain) stems from a study of T-cell reconstitution after alpha-beta-depleted transplantation in children. From germline, CDR1 is DFQATT and CDR2 SNEGSKA (reference sequence). The length of the CDR3 is 14 residues. Preparation of the TCRbeta library used unique molecular identifiers. TCRdb passed the PCR reads through MiXCR, listing each CDR3 protein once. The sample consists of a few hundred thousand distinct CDR3 sequences, about 9.5% of them appearing once. Sequencing was performed on PBMCs from the stem cell graft donor, taken from the stem cell graft. The rearrangement links TRBV20-1 to TRBJ2-3; D perhaps matches TRBD1 (6 bases). The receptor comes from a human donor who donated a stem cell graft to a child with acute lymphoblastic leukemia. CDR3 loop: CISGQGRGTDTQYF. CDR3 in DNA: TGCATTTCTGGCCAGGGGCGAGGCACAGATACGCAGTATTTT.